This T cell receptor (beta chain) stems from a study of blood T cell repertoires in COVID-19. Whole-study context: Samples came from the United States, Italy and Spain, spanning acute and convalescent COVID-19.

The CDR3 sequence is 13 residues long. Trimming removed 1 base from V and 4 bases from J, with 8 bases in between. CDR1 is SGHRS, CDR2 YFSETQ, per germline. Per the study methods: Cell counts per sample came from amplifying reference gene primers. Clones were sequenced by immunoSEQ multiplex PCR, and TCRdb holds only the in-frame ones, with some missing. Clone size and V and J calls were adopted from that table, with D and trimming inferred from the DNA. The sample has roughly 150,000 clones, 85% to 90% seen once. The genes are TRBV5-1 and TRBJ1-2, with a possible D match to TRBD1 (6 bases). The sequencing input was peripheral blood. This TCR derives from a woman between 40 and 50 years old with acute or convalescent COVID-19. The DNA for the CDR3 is TGCGCCAGCAGCTTGTTCAGGGGCTATGGCTACACCTTC. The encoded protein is CASSLFRGYGYTF.